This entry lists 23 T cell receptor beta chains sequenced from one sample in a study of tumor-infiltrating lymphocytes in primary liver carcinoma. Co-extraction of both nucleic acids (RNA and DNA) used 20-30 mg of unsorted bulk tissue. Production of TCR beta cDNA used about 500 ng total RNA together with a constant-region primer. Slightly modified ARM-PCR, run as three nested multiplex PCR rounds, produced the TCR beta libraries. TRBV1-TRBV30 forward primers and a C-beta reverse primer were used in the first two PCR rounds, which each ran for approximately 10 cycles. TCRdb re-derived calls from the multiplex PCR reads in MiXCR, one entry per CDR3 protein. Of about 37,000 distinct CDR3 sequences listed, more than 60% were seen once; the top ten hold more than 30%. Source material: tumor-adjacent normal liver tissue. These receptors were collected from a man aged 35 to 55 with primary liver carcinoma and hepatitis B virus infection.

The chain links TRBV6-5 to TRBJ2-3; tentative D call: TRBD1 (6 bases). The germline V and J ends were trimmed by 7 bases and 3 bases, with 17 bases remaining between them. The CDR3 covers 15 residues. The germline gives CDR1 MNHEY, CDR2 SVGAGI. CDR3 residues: CASNTGLVGTDTQYF. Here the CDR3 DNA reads TGTGCCAGCAACACAGGGCTAGTAGGAACAGATACGCAGTATTTT.

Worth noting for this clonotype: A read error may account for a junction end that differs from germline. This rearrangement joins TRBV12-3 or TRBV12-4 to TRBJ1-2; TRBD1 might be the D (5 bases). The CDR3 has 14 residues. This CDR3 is CTRSLRGVDYGYTF. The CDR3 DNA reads TGTACCAGAAGTTTAAGGGGCGTCGACTATGGCTACACCTTC.

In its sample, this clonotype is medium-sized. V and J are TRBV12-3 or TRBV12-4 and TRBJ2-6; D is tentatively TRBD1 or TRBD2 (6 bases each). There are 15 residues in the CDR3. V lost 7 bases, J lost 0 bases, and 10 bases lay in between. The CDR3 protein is CASMEGHSGANVLTF. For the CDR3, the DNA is TGTGCCAGCATGGAGGGACACTCTGGGGCCAACGTCCTGACTTTC.

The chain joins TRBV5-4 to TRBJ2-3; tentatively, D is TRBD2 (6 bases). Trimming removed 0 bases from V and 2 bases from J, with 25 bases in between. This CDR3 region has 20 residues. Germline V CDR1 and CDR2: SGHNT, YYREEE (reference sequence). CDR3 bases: TGTGCCAGCAGCTTGGGGGGAGTGGGAGGACACGTACCCCACACAGATACGCAGTATTTT. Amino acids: CASSLGGVGGHVPHTDTQYF.

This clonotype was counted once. The CDR3 here is CASSYGAGGDTHYF. CDR3 DNA sequence: TGTGCCAGCAGTTACGGAGCGGGAGGGGATACTCATTATTTT. V usage is TRBV6-5 and J usage is TRBJ2-3; 10 bases fit TRBD2. Germline CDR1 MNHEY, CDR2 SVGAGI. The V gene end was trimmed by 2 bases and the J gene end by 15 bases; junction bases not matched to a gene: 11. The CDR3 spans 14 residues.

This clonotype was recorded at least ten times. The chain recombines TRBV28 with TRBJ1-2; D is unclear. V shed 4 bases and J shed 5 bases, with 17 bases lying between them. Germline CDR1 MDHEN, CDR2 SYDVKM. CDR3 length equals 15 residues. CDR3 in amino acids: CASSSLADPGYGYTF. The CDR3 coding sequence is TGTGCCAGCAGTTCCCTCGCTGACCCGGGGTATGGCTACACCTTC.

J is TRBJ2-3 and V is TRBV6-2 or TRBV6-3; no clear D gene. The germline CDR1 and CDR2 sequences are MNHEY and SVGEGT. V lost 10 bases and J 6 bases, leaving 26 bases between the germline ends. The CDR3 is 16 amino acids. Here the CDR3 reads CANSYDKAGVSDTQYF. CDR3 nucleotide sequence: TGTGCCAATAGTTACGACAAGGCCGGAGTAAGTGATACGCAGTATTTT.

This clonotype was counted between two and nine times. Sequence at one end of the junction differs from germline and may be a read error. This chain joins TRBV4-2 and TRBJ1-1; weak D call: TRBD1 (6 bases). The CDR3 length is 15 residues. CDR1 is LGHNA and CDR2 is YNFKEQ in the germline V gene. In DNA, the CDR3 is TGTGCCAGCGGCCAAGAACCGACCAACAGGGAAAAAGCTTTCTTT. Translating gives CASGQEPTNREKAFF.

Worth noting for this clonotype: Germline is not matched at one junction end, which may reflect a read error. CDR3: CASSWEGAEAFF. The DNA of the CDR3 is TGTGCTAGCAGCTGGGAGGGAGCTGAAGCTTTCTTT. J is TRBJ1-1 and V is TRBV5-6; D is unresolved. The CDR3 totals 12 residues. CDR1 and CDR2 (germline): SGHDT, YYEEEE.

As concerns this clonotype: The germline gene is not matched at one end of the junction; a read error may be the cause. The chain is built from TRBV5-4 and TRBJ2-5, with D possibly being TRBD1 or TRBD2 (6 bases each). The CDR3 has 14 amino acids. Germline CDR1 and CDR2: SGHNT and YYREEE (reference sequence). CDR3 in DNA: TGTGCCATCAGCTTGGGGGGCGTGGAAGAGACCCAGTACTTT. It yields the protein CAISLGGVEETQYF.

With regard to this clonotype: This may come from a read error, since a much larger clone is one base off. CDR3 sequence reads: CASSPPVTRYNEEFF. As DNA, the CDR3 is TGTGCCAGCTCACCACCGGTGACTCGCTACAATGAGGAGTTCTTC. The chain employs TRBV18 and TRBJ2-1; D ambiguous. CDR3 length equals 15 residues. The germline V gene has CDR1 KGHSH and CDR2 LQKENI.

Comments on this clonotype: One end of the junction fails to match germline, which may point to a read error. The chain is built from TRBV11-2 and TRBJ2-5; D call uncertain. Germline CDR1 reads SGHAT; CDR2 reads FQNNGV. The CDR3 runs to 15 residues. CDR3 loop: CASSPVGLVPETHYF. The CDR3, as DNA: TGTGCCAGCAGCCCCGTCGGATTAGTCCCAGAGACCCACTACTTC.

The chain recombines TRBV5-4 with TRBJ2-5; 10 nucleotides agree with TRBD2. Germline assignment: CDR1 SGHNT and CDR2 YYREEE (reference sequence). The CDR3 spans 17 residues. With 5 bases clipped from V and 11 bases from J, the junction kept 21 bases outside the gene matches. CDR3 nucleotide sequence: TGTGCCAGCAGTCCCACTAGCGGGAAATCTAAAGGGAGACCACAGTACTTC. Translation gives CASSPTSGKSKGRPQYF.

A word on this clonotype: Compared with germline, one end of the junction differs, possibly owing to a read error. The CDR3 sequence is CTSSFGGQVYEQYF. CDR3 nucleotides: TGCACCAGCAGCTTCGGGGGGCAGGTCTACGAGCAGTACTTC. The V and J genes are TRBV5-1 and TRBJ2-7, with D maybe TRBD2 (7 bases). The CDR3 sequence is 14 residues long. In germline, CDR1 is SGHRS, CDR2 YFSETQ.

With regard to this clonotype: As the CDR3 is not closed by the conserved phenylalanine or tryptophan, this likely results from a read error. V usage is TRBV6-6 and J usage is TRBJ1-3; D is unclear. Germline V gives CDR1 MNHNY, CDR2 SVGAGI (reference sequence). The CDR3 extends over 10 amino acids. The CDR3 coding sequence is TGTGCCAGCACCGGAAACACTATATATCTT. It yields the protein CASTGNTIYL.

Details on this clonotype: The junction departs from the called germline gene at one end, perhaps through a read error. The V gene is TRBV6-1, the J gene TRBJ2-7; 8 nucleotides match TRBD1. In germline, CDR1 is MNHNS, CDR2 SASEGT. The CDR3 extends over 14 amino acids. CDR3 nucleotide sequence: TGTGCCCGCAGCGGTACAGGGGGAGGCTACGAGCAGTACTTC. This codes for CARSGTGGGYEQYF.

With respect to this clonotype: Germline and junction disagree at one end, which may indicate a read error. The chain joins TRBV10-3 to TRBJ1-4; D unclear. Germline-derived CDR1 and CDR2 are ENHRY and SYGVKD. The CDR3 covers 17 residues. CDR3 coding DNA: TGTGCCAACAGTGAAGGGCCGAGTATTGCAACTAATGAAAAACTGTTTTTT. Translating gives CANSEGPSIATNEKLFF.

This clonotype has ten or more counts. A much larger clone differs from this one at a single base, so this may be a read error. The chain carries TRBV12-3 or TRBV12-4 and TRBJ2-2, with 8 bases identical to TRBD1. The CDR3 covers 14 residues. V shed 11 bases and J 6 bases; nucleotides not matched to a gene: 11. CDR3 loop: CARNPTGVAGELFF. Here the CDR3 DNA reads TGTGCCCGCAACCCGACAGGGGTGGCCGGGGAGCTGTTTTTT.

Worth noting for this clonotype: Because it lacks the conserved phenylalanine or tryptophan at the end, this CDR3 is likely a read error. CDR3 loop: CAGSYGWIAGINEQFL. The CDR3 bases are TGTGCCGGCAGTTACGGTTGGATAGCGGGGATCAATGAGCAGTTCTTA. V gene TRBV6-5 combines with J gene TRBJ2-1; TRBD2 matches at 8 bases. The V gene's germline CDR1 is MNHEY and CDR2 SVGAGI. This CDR3 spans 16 amino acids.

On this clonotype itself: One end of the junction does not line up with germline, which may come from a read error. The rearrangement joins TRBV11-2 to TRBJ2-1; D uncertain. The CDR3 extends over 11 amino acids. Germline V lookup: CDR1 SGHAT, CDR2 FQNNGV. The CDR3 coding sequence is TGTGCCAGCAGCTTTGACATGGAACAGTTTTTC. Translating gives CASSFDMEQFF.

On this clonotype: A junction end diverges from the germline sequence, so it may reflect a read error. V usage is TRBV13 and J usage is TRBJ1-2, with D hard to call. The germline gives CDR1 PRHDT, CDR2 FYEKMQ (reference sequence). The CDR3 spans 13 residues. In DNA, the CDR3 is TGTGCCAGCAGCTCCCCCGAAGTCTATGTCTACACCTTC. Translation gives CASSSPEVYVYTF.

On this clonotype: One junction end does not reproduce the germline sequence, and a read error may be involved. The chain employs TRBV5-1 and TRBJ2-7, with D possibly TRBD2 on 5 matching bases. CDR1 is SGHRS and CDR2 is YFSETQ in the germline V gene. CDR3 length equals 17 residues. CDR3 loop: CASSAFLRGSEAYKQYF. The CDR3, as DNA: TGCGCCAGCAGCGCTTTTTTACGGGGAAGTGAGGCCTACAAGCAGTACTTC.

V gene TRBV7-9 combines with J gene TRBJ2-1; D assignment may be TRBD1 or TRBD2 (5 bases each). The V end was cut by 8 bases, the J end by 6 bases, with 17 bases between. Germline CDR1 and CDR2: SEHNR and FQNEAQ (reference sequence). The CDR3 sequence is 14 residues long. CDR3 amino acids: CASGSTRGGNEQFF. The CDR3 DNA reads TGTGCCAGCGGCTCTACTAGGGGCGGCAATGAGCAGTTCTTC.